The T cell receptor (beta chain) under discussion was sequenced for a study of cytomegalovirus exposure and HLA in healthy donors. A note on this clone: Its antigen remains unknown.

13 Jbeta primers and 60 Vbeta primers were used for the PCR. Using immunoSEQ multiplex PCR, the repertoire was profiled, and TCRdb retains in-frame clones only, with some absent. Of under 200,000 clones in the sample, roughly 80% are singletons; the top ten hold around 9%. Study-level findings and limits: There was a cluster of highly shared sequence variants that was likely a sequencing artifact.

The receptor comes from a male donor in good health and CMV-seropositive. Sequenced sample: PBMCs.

The DNA for the CDR3 is TGCGCCAGCAGCTTGTGGGCAGGCAGCTCCTACGAGCAGTACTTC. This encodes CASSLWAGSSYEQYF. The rearrangement joins TRBV5-1 to TRBJ2-7; no definite D call. Trimming shortened V by 1 base and J by 0 bases, and 11 bases separated the two germline ends. This CDR3 is built from 15 residues. Germline CDR1 SGHRS, CDR2 YFSETQ. The variable domain in full, completed from reference TRBV5-1 and TRBJ2-7, reads KAGVTQTPRYLIKTRGQQVTLSCSPISGHRSVSWYQQTPGQGLQFLFEYFSETQRNKGNFPGRFSGRQFSNSRSEMNVSTLELGDSALYLCASSLWAGSSYEQYFGPGTRLTVT.